The present T cell receptor beta chain was sequenced within a study of Graves' ophthalmopathy and Graves' hyperthyroidism. Amplification of TCR beta CDR3 regions used RNA transcripts. The first round was an RT-PCR with HTBI primers, and the second round was a multiplex PCR. Via MiXCR, TCRdb re-called the multiplex PCR reads, giving one row per CDR3 protein. The sample has hundreds of thousands of distinct CDR3 sequences, about a fifth seen once; the top ten hold approximately 7.7%. In its sample, this clonotype was seen many times. Sample: peripheral blood. This TCR was sampled from a woman aged 18-30 years with stable Graves' hyperthyroidism. Some clones in this sample may be carry-over from other donors' samples.

The CDR3 here is CSARDLGMNTEAFF. CDR3 DNA: TGCAGTGCTAGAGATCTGGGTATGAACACTGAAGCTTTCTTT. This chain connects TRBV20-1 to TRBJ1-1, with unresolved D. The V and J ends lost 0 bases and 0 bases respectively, with 8 bases between them. Germline V gene data show CDR1 as DFQATT and CDR2 as SNEGSKA (reference sequence). The CDR3 totals 14 residues.